A single sample is the source of the 2 T cell receptor beta chains below, sequenced in a study of T cells in Graves' hyperthyroidism and ophthalmopathy. There were TCR beta CDR3 regions amplified from RNA transcripts. Researchers ran a first-round RT-PCR on the TCR CDR3 using the HTBI primer set. In TCRdb, the multiplex PCR reads were re-called with MiXCR into one record per CDR3 protein. The sample lists about 600,000 distinct CDR3 sequences, roughly 16% occurring once. The sample was blood. The origin of the receptors is a woman in her forties with Graves' ophthalmopathy.

The V gene is TRBV3-1, the J gene TRBJ2-6; D call uncertain. CDR3 length equals 14 residues. Germline CDR1 and CDR2: LGHDT and YNNKEL (reference sequence). The V end lost 2 bases, the J end lost 2 bases, and 4 bases lay between the germline ends. CDR3 sequence: CASSQSPGANVLTF. In DNA, the CDR3 is TGTGCCAGCAGCCAATCACCTGGGGCCAACGTCCTGACTTTC.

The CDR3 nucleotides are TGTGCCAGCAGGTCGGGACAGAGGGGCTACACCTTC. Amino acid sequence: CASRSGQRGYTF. V usage is TRBV28 and J usage is TRBJ1-2; 7 bases are a match to TRBD1. In germline, CDR1 is MDHEN, CDR2 SYDVKM. This CDR3 spans 12 amino acids. The V and J ends lost 6 bases and 8 bases, in that order; junction bases with no gene match: 6.